Below, 15 T cell receptor beta chains from the same sample are listed, as sequenced in a study of cytomegalovirus exposure and HLA in healthy donors. PCR employed 60 Vbeta and 13 Jbeta primers. Data came from immunoSEQ multiplex PCR; TCRdb stores just in-frame clones and leaves some out. The table records over 120,000 clones, roughly 10% of them present only once. Specimen: PBMCs. These receptor sequences come from a man over 45 in good health and CMV-seronegative.

This clone was found a few times. The chain links TRBV19 to TRBJ2-7; 8 bases match TRBD1. Germline loops: CDR1 LNHDA, CDR2 SQIVND (reference sequence). The CDR3 consists of 16 residues. Germline trimming cut 4 bases from V and 2 bases from J; bases unmatched to any gene: 10. DNA for the CDR3: TGTGCCAGTAGTAGCACCCGGACAGGGAAAACCTACGAGCAGTACTTC. Translated, it gives CASSSTRTGKTYEQYF.

CDR3 sequence: CASSSNQGFYGYTF. The CDR3 DNA is TGTGCCAGCAGCTCCAACCAGGGTTTTTATGGCTACACCTTC. The rearrangement uses TRBV13 and TRBJ1-2; D may be TRBD1 (5 bases). The V end lost 4 bases, the J end lost 5 bases, and 14 bases lay between the germline ends. CDR1 and CDR2 (germline): PRHDT, FYEKMQ (reference sequence). CDR3 length: 14 residues.

This clone was observed a few times. The CDR3 loop reads CASSSGSATNEKLFF. Here the CDR3 DNA reads TGCGCCAGCAGCTCGGGGTCGGCAACTAATGAAAAACTGTTTTTT. The chain is built from TRBV5-1 and TRBJ1-4; no clear D gene. The V end was cut by 3 bases, the J end by 0 bases, with 9 bases between. CDR1 is SGHRS, CDR2 YFSETQ, per germline. The CDR3 consists of 15 residues.

In this sample, this clone turned up a few times. The chain uses TRBV7-9 and TRBJ2-2, with 8 positions matching TRBD2. V was clipped by 4 bases and J by 5 bases; unmatched bases: 12. Germline loops: CDR1 SEHNR, CDR2 FQNEAQ (reference sequence). CDR3 size: 17 residues. The CDR3 DNA sequence: TGTGCCAGCAGCTCAGCAGGATCCGGGAGGGTTACCGGGGAGCTGTTTTTT. This codes for CASSSAGSGRVTGELFF. Using reference TRBV7-9 and TRBJ2-2 for the parts outside the CDR3, the full variable domain is DTGVSQNPRHKITKRGQNVTFRCDPISEHNRLYWYRQTLGQGPEFLTYFQNEAQLEKSRLLSDRFSAERPKGSFSTLEIQRTEQGDSAMYLCASSSAGSGRVTGELFFGEGSRLTVL.

This sequence joins TRBV6-5 and TRBJ2-5; D perhaps matches TRBD2 (5 bases). This CDR3 is built from 13 residues. The germline V and J ends were trimmed by 8 bases and 3 bases, with 13 bases remaining between them. Per germline, CDR1 MNHEY and CDR2 SVGAGI. CDR3 nucleotide sequence: TGTGCCAGCGCGGGTTCGAGAGAAGAGACCCAGTACTTC. Translated: CASAGSREETQYF.

This clone was counted only a few times. The V gene is TRBV6-1, the J gene TRBJ1-1, with a possible D match to TRBD1 (5 bases). V dropped 5 bases and J dropped 1 base, with 8 bases sitting between them. The CDR3 consists of 13 residues. CDR1 MNHNS and CDR2 SASEGT come from the germline V gene. CDR3 protein: CASSRQKNTEAFF. CDR3 in DNA: TGTGCCAGCAGTAGACAGAAGAACACTGAAGCTTTCTTT.

V gene TRBV6-1 combines with J gene TRBJ1-5; 8 nucleotides match TRBD1. Per the germline V gene, CDR1 is MNHNS and CDR2 is SASEGT. With V trimmed by 5 bases and J by 1 base, 4 bases remained unmatched. This CDR3 is 15 amino acids long. The CDR3: CASSPQGASNQPQHF. CDR3 coding DNA: TGTGCCAGCAGTCCCCAGGGGGCGAGCAATCAGCCCCAGCATTTT.

The genes are TRBV19 and TRBJ2-2; 7 positions match TRBD1. V lost 5 bases and J lost 1; bases outside the gene matches: 7. This CDR3 comprises 16 residues. Germline V lookup: CDR1 LNHDA, CDR2 SQIVND (reference sequence). The CDR3: CASSPTRDRNTGELFF. The CDR3 DNA reads TGTGCCAGTAGTCCTACCAGGGACAGGAACACCGGGGAGCTGTTTTTT. Full variable domain (remainder filled in from reference TRBV19 and TRBJ2-2): DGGITQSPKYLFRKEGQNVTLSCEQNLNHDAMYWYRQDPGQGLRLIYYSQIVNDFQKGDIAEGYSVSREKKESFPLTVTSAQKNPTAFYLCASSPTRDRNTGELFFGEGSRLTVL.

This clone was seen just once. CDR3 sequence reads: CASSPGQGLTDTQYF. The CDR3 DNA reads TGTGCCAGCAGCCCTGGTCAGGGGCTCACAGATACGCAGTATTTT. The chain is built from TRBV7-9 and TRBJ2-3; D possibly corresponds to TRBD1 (6 bases). V lost 5 bases to trimming and J lost 2 bases, with 14 bases between them. CDR1 and CDR2 (germline): SEHNR, FQNEAQ (reference sequence). The CDR3 loop spans 15 amino acids.

The chain couples TRBV14 to TRBJ2-7; 9 nucleotides match TRBD1. From germline, CDR1 is SGHDN and CDR2 FVKESK. The junction had 13 bases not matched to a gene; V was cut back by 4 bases and J by 6 bases. The CDR3 contains 16 residues. The CDR3 here is CASSPTGTGTSLEQYF. The CDR3 DNA reads as TGTGCCAGCAGCCCTACCGGGACAGGGACCTCCCTCGAGCAGTACTTC.

A remark on this clone: A read error may account for a junction end that differs from germline. J is TRBJ2-7 and V is TRBV28; D is perhaps TRBD1 (6 bases). Germline V CDR1 and CDR2: MDHEN, SYDVKM. The CDR3 totals 12 residues. The CDR3 here is CASSLRGEQGGF. The CDR3, as DNA: TGTGCCAGCAGTTTAAGAGGGGAACAGGGTGGCTTC.

The CDR3, as DNA: TGTGCCAGCAGCCACCCGAGAAGGGGCACTGAAGCTTTCTTT. Translated, it gives CASSHPRRGTEAFF. The rearrangement links TRBV7-8 to TRBJ1-1, with a weak D call TRBD1 (5 bases). Germline V gene sequence: CDR1 SGHVS, CDR2 FQNEAQ. Trimming took 5 bases from V and 4 from J, leaving 14 bases between them. The CDR3 covers 14 residues.

The chain combines TRBV28 with TRBJ2-1; perhaps TRBD2 as D (5 bases). Looked up from germline, CDR1 is MDHEN and CDR2 is SYDVKM. The CDR3 sequence is 16 residues long. Trimming shortened V by 5 bases and J by 4 bases, and 18 bases separated the two germline ends. The CDR3 reads CASSGMPGKGYNEQFF. Here the CDR3 DNA reads TGTGCCAGCAGTGGGATGCCGGGAAAAGGATACAATGAGCAGTTCTTC.

This clone was recorded a few times. This CDR3 is CASSGLSRGSNEQFF. CDR3 DNA sequence: TGTGCCAGCAGTGGCCTCTCGAGGGGGTCCAATGAGCAGTTCTTC. The chain employs TRBV2 and TRBJ2-1, with a tentative D call TRBD1 (6 bases). V lost 4 bases to trimming and J lost 6 bases, with 16 bases between them. Germline lookup yields CDR1 SNHLY and CDR2 FYNNEI. CDR3 size: 15 residues.

V and J are TRBV6-1 and TRBJ2-2; 9 nucleotides match TRBD1. The CDR3 has 14 amino acids. V lost 6 bases to trimming and J lost 3 bases; unmatched junction nucleotides: 2. The germline V gene has CDR1 MNHNS and CDR2 SASEGT. CDR3 sequence: CASSRQGDTGELFF. CDR3 DNA sequence: TGTGCCAGCAGCCGACAGGGGGACACCGGGGAGCTGTTTTTT.